This TCR beta chain was captured in a study of T cell changes during pregnancy in multiple sclerosis. The CDR3 sequence is 13 residues long. Trimming took 7 bases from V and 6 from J, leaving 15 bases between them. Germline V gene lookup returns CDR1 SGHAT and CDR2 FQNNGV. Using immunoSEQ multiplex PCR, the repertoire was profiled, and TCRdb retains in-frame clones only, with some absent. The sample shows 85,000 to 100,000 clones, 92% of them seen only once. This chain connects TRBV11-2 to TRBJ1-2; possible D gene TRBD1, 6 bases. The sequence derives from a female donor with multiple sclerosis, enrolled in a pregnancy study. Source: peripheral blood, taken in the first trimester of pregnancy. For the CDR3, the DNA is TGTGCCAGCACCCCCCAGGGGAGAGATGGCTACACCTTC. It is translated as CASTPQGRDGYTF.